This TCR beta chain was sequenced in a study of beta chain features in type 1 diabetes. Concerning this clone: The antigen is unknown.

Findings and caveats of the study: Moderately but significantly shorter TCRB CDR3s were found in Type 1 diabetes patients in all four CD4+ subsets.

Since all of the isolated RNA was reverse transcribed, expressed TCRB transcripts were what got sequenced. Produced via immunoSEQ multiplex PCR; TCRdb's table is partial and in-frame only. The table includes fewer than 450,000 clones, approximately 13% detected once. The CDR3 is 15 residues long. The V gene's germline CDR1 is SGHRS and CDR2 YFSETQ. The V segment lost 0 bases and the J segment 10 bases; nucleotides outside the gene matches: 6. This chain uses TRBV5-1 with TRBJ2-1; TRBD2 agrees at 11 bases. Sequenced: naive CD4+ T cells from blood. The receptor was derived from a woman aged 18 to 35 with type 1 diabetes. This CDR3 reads CASSLVAGGLGEQFF. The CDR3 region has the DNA TGCGCCAGCAGCTTGGTAGCGGGAGGGCTGGGGGAGCAGTTCTTC.